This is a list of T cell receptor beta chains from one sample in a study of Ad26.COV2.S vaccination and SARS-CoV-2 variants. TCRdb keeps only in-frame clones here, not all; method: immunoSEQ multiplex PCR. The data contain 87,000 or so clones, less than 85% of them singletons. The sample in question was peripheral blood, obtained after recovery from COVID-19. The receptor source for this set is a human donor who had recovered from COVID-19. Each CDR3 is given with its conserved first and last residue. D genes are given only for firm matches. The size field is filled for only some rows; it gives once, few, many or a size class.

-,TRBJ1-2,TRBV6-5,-,TGTGCCAGCAGGGTGGAGGGGTATGGCTACACCTTC,CASRVEGYGYTF
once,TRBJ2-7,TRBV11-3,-,TGTGCCAGCAGTCCCAAGGGACCGGCCTACGAGCAGTACTTC,CASSPKGPAYEQYF
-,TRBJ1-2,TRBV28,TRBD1,TGTGCCAGCAGTCCACCCGGACAGGGAGGTAACTATGGCTACACCTTC,CASSPPGQGGNYGYTF
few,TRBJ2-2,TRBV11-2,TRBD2,TGTGCCAGCAGCTTCCTCTCGGGGGGGGCCGGGGAGCTGTTTTTT,CASSFLSGGAGELFF
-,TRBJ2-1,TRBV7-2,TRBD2,TGTGCCAGCAGCTTATTCAGCGGGAGGGGTCGGGACAATGAGCAGTTCTTC,CASSLFSGRGRDNEQFF
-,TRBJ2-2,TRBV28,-,TGTGCCAGCAGTTTATGGCGGGTTGACACCGGGGAGCTGTTTTTT,CASSLWRVDTGELFF
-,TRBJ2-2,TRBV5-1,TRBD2,TGCGCCAGCAGCTTGGTAGGGCTAGCGGGTCCCGGGGAAACCGGGGAGCTGTTTTTT,CASSLVGLAGPGETGELFF
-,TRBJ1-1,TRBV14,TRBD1,TGTGCCAGCAGCCAAGAAAGACAGGGACGGTCGGAAGCTTTCTTT,CASSQERQGRSEAFF
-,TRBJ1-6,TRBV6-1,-,TGTGCCAGCAGTGAAAGGGAGTGGGAGGGATCACCCCTCCACTTT,CASSEREWEGSPLHF
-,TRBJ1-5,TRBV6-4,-,TGTGCCAGCAGCGAGGGGTTCCCTTTAGCGCAGCCCCAGCATTTT,CASSEGFPLAQPQHF
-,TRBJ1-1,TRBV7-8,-,TGTGCCAGCAGCTTGGGGGTCGCGAACACTGAAGCTTTCTTT,CASSLGVANTEAFF
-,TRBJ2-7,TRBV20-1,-,TGCAGTGCTAGTATTACAGACAACCACGAGCAGTACTTC,CSASITDNHEQYF
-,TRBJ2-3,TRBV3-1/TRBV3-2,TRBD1,TGTGCCAGCAGGTCCCTGGGACAGGGAACCACAGATACGCAGTATTTT,CASRSLGQGTTDTQYF